Described below is a single TCR beta chain sequence and its context. This sample is drawn from a study of blood T cell repertoires in COVID-19. Self-reported history from a screening survey and questionnaire set each donor's cohort. TCRdb keeps only in-frame clones here, not all; method: immunoSEQ multiplex PCR. The repertoire holds about 200,000 clones, around 86% seen once, with around 5% in the top ten. Trimming shortened V by 6 bases and J by 7 bases, and 12 bases separated the two germline ends. Per the germline V gene, CDR1 is LGHDT and CDR2 is YNNKEL (reference sequence). The CDR3 spans 12 residues.

The chain has TRBV3-1 (or the pseudogene TRBV3-2) and TRBJ1-1, with D unclear. Sequenced sample: PBMCs or T cells enriched from blood (not recorded which). This sequence was found in a man aged 35 to 55 with acute COVID-19. The CDR3 here is CASSLAVGEAFF. CDR3 sequence (DNA): TGTGCCAGCAGTCTTGCGGTCGGTGAAGCTTTCTTT.